The subject of this entry is one T cell receptor beta chain. What it recognizes is unknown. From the 5' RACE reads, TCRdb called clonotypes with MiXCR, one entry per CDR3 protein. The sample shows about 300,000 distinct CDR3 sequences, roughly a fifth of them seen only once. These data are taken from a study of T-cell memory formation after mild COVID-19. Looking at the study overall: TCR clusters were mostly confined to one donor each. Points from the study as a whole: Most CD4+ clones that shrank were in CM and EM, while CD8+ ones turned up in EMRA. Memory sampled before infection contained some responding clones, suggesting cross-reactive memory joined.

The ends lost 4 bases at V and 4 bases at J; junction bases unmatched: 10. Germline loops: CDR1 SGHRS, CDR2 YFSETQ. The length of the CDR3 is 16 residues. This receptor was taken from a man aged 18 to 35 who had mild COVID-19 (a few samples of this study predate the infection). Cell type and time point are not known. Sequencing used PBMCs or a T cell subset sorted from them (not recorded which). The V gene is TRBV5-1, the J gene TRBJ1-2, with 10 bases that match TRBD1. CDR3 residues: CASSHGTGARTYGYTF. The CDR3 nucleotides are TGCGCCAGCAGCCACGGGACAGGGGCCCGGACCTATGGCTACACCTTC. Full variable domain (missing parts from reference TRBV5-1 and TRBJ1-2): KAGVTQTPRYLIKTRGQQVTLSCSPISGHRSVSWYQQTPGQGLQFLFEYFSETQRNKGNFPGRFSGRQFSNSRSEMNVSTLELGDSALYLCASSHGTGARTYGYTFGSGTRLTVV.